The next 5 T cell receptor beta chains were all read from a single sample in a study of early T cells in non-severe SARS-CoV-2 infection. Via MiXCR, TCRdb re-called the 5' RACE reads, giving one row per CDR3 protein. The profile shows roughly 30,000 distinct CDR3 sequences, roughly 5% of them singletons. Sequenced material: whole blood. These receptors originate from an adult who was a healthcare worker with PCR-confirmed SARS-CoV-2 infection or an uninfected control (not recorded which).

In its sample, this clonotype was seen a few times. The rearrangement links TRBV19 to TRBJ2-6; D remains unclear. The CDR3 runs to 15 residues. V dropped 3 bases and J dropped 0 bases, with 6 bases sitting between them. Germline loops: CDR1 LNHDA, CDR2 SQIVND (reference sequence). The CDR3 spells CASSIFSSGANVLTF. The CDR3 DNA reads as TGTGCCAGTAGTATCTTTAGCTCTGGGGCCAACGTCCTGACTTTC.

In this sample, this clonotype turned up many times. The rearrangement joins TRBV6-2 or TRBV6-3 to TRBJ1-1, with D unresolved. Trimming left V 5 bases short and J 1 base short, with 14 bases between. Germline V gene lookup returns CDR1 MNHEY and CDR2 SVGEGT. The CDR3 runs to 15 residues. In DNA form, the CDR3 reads TGTGCCAGCAGTCGCGTAAGGACCCCGAACACTGAAGCTTTCTTT. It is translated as CASSRVRTPNTEAFF.

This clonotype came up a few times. CDR3 DNA: TGTGCCTGGAGTGTCGGGACAGGGTTTTCAGATACGCAGTATTTT. As protein: CAWSVGTGFSDTQYF. The chain employs TRBV30 and TRBJ2-3, with 9 bases that match TRBD1. CDR1 and CDR2 (germline): GTSNPN, SVGIG (reference sequence). The length of the CDR3 is 15 residues. Trimming took 0 bases from V and 4 from J; bases not matched to a gene: 5.

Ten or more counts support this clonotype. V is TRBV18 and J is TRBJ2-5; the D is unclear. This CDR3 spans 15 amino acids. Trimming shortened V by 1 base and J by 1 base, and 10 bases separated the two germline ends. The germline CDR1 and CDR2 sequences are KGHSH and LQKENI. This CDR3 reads CASSPRVSTQETQYF. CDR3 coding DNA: TGTGCCAGCTCACCACGCGTCAGCACCCAAGAGACCCAGTACTTC.

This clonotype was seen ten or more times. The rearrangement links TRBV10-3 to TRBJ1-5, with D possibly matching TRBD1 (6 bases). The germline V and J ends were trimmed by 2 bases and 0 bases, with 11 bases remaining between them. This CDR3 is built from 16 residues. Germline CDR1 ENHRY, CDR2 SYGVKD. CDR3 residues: CAISEGTGNSNQPQHF. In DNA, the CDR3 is TGTGCCATCAGTGAGGGCACAGGGAATAGCAATCAGCCCCAGCATTTT.